Listed below are T cell receptor beta chains from one sample, sequenced in a study of PD-L1 blockade in urothelial cancer. Sequencing was performed with immunoSEQ multiplex PCR; in TCRdb, only in-frame clones are kept and a portion is missing. The table lists about 82,000 clones, 75% to 90% of them singletons. The source material was PBMCs, sampled around atezolizumab (anti-PD-L1) treatment. These receptors came from a woman between 65 and 79 years old with urothelial cancer. Both conserved end residues are part of each CDR3. The D gene is left open where the match is weak. Clone sizes are given selectively: once, few, many, or a class where the clone is expanded.

V: TRBV6-1
size: .
D: .
J: TRBJ1-2
CDR3: CASSVSQGSFNGYTF
DNA: TGTGCCAGCAGTGTCTCCCAGGGGAGTTTCAATGGCTACACCTTC

V: TRBV7-8
size: .
D: TRBD2
J: TRBJ2-3
CDR3: CASSLAGLAGGTDTQYF
DNA: TGTGCCAGCAGCTTAGCCGGACTAGCGGGAGGTACAGATACGCAGTATTTT

V: TRBV6-5
size: .
D: TRBD1
J: TRBJ1-4
CDR3: CASSYEFQGAREKLFF
DNA: TGTGCCAGCAGTTACGAGTTTCAGGGGGCGCGTGAAAAACTGTTTTTT

V: TRBV29-1
size: few
D: .
J: TRBJ2-5
CDR3: CSVRRRNQETQYF
DNA: TGCAGCGTAAGGCGGCGTAACCAAGAGACCCAGTACTTC

V: TRBV29-1
size: .
D: .
J: TRBJ2-2
CDR3: CSVVGGDPTWGPGTGELFF
DNA: TGCAGCGTTGTGGGGGGGGACCCGACTTGGGGGCCGGGCACCGGGGAGCTGTTTTTT

V: TRBV9
size: once
D: .
J: TRBJ1-2
CDR3: CASSVGLGQGGGYTF
DNA: TGTGCCAGCAGCGTAGGTTTGGGGCAGGGAGGAGGCTACACCTTC

V: TRBV4-1
size: .
D: .
J: TRBJ2-5
CDR3: CASSLPGPALGAGFVDMETQYF
DNA: TGCGCCAGCAGCCTACCCGGTCCTGCGTTGGGGGCCGGGTTTGTGGATATGGAGACCCAGTACTTC

V: TRBV4-1
size: .
D: .
J: TRBJ2-7
CDR3: CASSQDIGQGGSYEQYF
DNA: TGCGCCAGCAGCCAAGATATTGGGCAGGGGGGCTCCTACGAGCAGTACTTC

V: TRBV28
size: .
D: .
J: TRBJ2-4
CDR3: CASSLGTPRLHLAKNIQYF
DNA: TGTGCCAGCAGTTTAGGCACCCCCCGACTACACCTAGCCAAAAACATTCAGTACTTC

V: TRBV5-1
size: .
D: TRBD1
J: TRBJ2-6
CDR3: CASSSLTGGLSGANVLTF
DNA: TGCGCCAGCAGCTCCCTTACAGGGGGCCTCTCTGGGGCCAACGTCCTGACTTTC

V: TRBV11-1
size: .
D: TRBD2
J: TRBJ2-7
CDR3: CASSFLAGVDEQYF
DNA: TGTGCCAGCAGCTTCCTAGCGGGAGTCGACGAGCAGTACTTC

V: TRBV9
size: .
D: .
J: TRBJ2-5
CDR3: CASSASWDFQETQYF
DNA: TGTGCCAGCAGCGCGTCCTGGGACTTCCAAGAGACCCAGTACTTC

V: TRBV5-8
size: once
D: TRBD1
J: TRBJ1-2
CDR3: CASSIGQGGYGYTF
DNA: TGTGCCAGCAGTATCGGACAGGGTGGTTATGGCTACACCTTC

V: TRBV12-5
size: .
D: .
J: TRBJ2-1
CDR3: CASGTRRTGTTNEQFF
DNA: TGTGCTAGTGGTACGCGCCGGACGGGAACTACCAATGAGCAGTTCTTC

V: TRBV27
size: few
D: .
J: TRBJ1-3
CDR3: CASSSAGTGNTIYF
DNA: TGTGCCAGCAGTTCCGCAGGGACTGGAAACACCATATATTTT

V: TRBV5-6
size: .
D: .
J: TRBJ1-4
CDR3: CASSFRGSNEKLFF
DNA: TGTGCCAGCAGCTTTAGGGGTTCTAATGAAAAACTGTTTTTT

V: TRBV19
size: .
D: TRBD1
J: TRBJ1-6
CDR3: CASSGTGDSPLHF
DNA: TGTGCCAGTAGCGGGACAGGGGACTCACCCCTCCACTTT

V: TRBV30
size: .
D: TRBD1
J: TRBJ1-2
CDR3: CAWSVDRGVYGYTF
DNA: TGTGCCTGGAGCGTAGACAGGGGCGTCTATGGCTACACCTTC

V: TRBV4-3
size: .
D: .
J: TRBJ1-3
CDR3: CASSRQGNTIYF
DNA: TGCGCCAGTTCAAGACAGGGAAACACCATATATTTT

V: TRBV5-4
size: .
D: .
J: TRBJ2-3
CDR3: CASSLIPSSTDTQYF
DNA: TGTGCCAGCAGCTTGATCCCTAGTAGCACAGATACGCAGTATTTT

V: TRBV5-1
size: once
D: .
J: TRBJ2-2
CDR3: CASSSTASNTGELFF
DNA: TGCGCCAGCAGCTCCACCGCGTCGAACACCGGGGAGCTGTTTTTT